The subject of this entry is one T cell receptor (beta chain). Its antigen is undetermined. The people who gave samples were healthy Caucasians from Russia, aged roughly 6 to 95. This specimen belongs to a study of blood T cells in healthy people across ages. Study-level results: With naive T cell percentage, TCR beta diversity showed a strong correlation.

A J-beta primer mix and a sample-barcoded 5' primer were used in a second PCR of roughly 6 to 12 cycles. TCRdb re-analysed the 5' RACE reads in MiXCR, keeping a single row per CDR3 protein. The table lists roughly 730,000 distinct CDR3 sequences, 45% to 70% of them singletons. This CDR3 is 15 amino acids long. V was clipped by 5 bases and J by 5 bases; unmatched bases: 8. Germline lookup yields CDR1 SGHVS and CDR2 FQNEAQ. This TCR was recovered from a man aged 40-49 years in good health. The chain carries TRBV7-8 and TRBJ1-4; 7 nucleotides match TRBD1. The sequenced material came from blood. CDR3 nucleotide sequence: TGTGCCAGCAGCCTCGGGACAGCCAAGAATGAAAAACTGTTTTTT. This translates into CASSLGTAKNEKLFF. Using reference TRBV7-8 and TRBJ1-4 for the parts outside the CDR3, the full variable domain is GAGVSQSPRYKVAKRGQDVALRCDPISGHVSLFWYQQALGQGPEFLTYFQNEAQLDKSGLPSDRFFAERPEGSVSTLKIQRTQQEDSAVYLCASSLGTAKNEKLFFGSGTQLSVL.